These T cell receptor beta chains were read from a single sample in a study of T cell repertoires in ileal Crohn's disease. The assay was immunoSEQ multiplex PCR, and TCRdb's table has in-frame clones only and misses some. The sample carries roughly 9,200 clones, 65% to 80% recorded once. Source material: ileal tissue. These receptors came from an adult with Crohn's disease. Both conserved end residues are trimmed from each CDR3.

>TRBV7-9
ASTGGKNSPLH
>TRBV2
ASSFNNEQF
>TRBV6-1
ASSEEGRGSEKLF
>TRBV7-2
ASSLMVGNEQF
>TRBV6-6
ASSYPQGHSPLH
>TRBV6-1
ASSFGTSGFNEQF
>TRBV5-1
ATVSSWPF
>TRBV19
ANPERVAEPTDTQY
>TRBV9
ASSKGQGLEQY
>TRBV6-4
ASSEIAGGTDTQY
>TRBV7-3
ASSSHLFTGDTGELF
>TRBV7-9
ASASNPNTGELF
>TRBV7-6
ASSPRQGLNSPLH
>TRBV4-1
ASSHLFGTRKRGTEAF
>TRBV11-2
ASSLSINGNTIY
>TRBV5-5
ASSSGLAGSTDTQY
>TRBV11-2
ASSFSGYGYT
>TRBV18
ASSLPGQPGYGYT
>TRBV18
ASIDSSGANVLT
>TRBV21-1
ASSKRSGSSSRVYEQY
>TRBV20-1
SGTRNTEAF
>TRBV15
ATSRDLPGNEQF
>TRBV5-6
ASSLQAGDTGELF
>TRBV4-3
ASSLTGRSTDTQY
>TRBV7-9
ASSFAGTGAGNTIY
>TRBV5-1
ASSTTPGIRNTEAF
>TRBV19
ASSIPRLAGGRNEQF
>TRBV5-4
ASSLRDREDIQY
>TRBV7-5
VRSSGPLVPYEQY
>TRBV9
ASSVNRDHEQF
>TRBV5-6
ASSPGLARETQY